Sequencing of this T cell receptor (beta chain) was carried out in a study of early T cells in non-severe SARS-CoV-2 infection. This clonotype has at least ten counts. One entry per CDR3 protein, called by TCRdb with MiXCR from the 5' RACE reads. The sample carries more than 55,000 distinct CDR3 sequences, 10% to 15% recorded once. The sequencing input was whole blood. The TCR was taken from an adult who was a healthcare worker with PCR-confirmed SARS-CoV-2 infection or an uninfected control (not recorded which).

The DNA for the CDR3 is TGTGCCAGCAGCTTAGAGTTTAGTACGCAAGAGACCCAGTACTTC. It translates to CASSLEFSTQETQYF. The chain couples TRBV7-8 to TRBJ2-5; D gene ambiguous. CDR1 is SGHVS and CDR2 is FQNEAQ in the germline V gene. The CDR3 contains 15 residues. The V end was cut by 1 base, the J end by 2 bases, with 11 bases between.